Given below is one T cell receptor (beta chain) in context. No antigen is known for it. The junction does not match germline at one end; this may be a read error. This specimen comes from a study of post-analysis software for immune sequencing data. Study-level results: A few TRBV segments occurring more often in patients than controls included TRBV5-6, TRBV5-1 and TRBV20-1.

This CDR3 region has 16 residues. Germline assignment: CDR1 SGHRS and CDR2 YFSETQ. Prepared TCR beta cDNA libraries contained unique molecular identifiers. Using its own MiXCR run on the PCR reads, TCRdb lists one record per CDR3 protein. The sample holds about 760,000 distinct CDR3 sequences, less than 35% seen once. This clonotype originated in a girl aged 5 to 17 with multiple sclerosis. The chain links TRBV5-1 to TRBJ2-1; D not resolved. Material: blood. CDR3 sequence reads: CASSSRAQISYNEPFF. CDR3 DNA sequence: TGCGCCAGCAGCTCGAGAGCGCAAATCTCCTACAATGAGCCGTTCTTC.